This T cell receptor beta chain was retrieved from a study of T cell clones after liver transplantation. Regarding the study as a whole: In most of the 8 subjects, circulating graft-donor-reactive CD4 TCRbeta sequences fell significantly after transplant.

The V end was cut by 5 bases, the J end by 0 bases, with 8 bases between. The CDR3 loop spans 15 amino acids. Germline V gene data show CDR1 as SEHNR and CDR2 as FQNEAQ (reference sequence). Data came from immunoSEQ multiplex PCR; TCRdb stores just in-frame clones and leaves some out. This sample has 55,000 to 80,000 clones, with 90% found just once. In regard to this clone: The antigen is unknown.

The V and J genes are TRBV7-9 and TRBJ2-6; D remains unclear. This specimen was CD4+ T cells from blood, taken before liver transplant. The TCR originated in a human donor who received a liver transplant. The CDR3 DNA sequence: TGTGCCAGCAGCAATTCCGGCTCTGGGGCCAACGTCCTGACTTTC. Translating gives CASSNSGSGANVLTF.